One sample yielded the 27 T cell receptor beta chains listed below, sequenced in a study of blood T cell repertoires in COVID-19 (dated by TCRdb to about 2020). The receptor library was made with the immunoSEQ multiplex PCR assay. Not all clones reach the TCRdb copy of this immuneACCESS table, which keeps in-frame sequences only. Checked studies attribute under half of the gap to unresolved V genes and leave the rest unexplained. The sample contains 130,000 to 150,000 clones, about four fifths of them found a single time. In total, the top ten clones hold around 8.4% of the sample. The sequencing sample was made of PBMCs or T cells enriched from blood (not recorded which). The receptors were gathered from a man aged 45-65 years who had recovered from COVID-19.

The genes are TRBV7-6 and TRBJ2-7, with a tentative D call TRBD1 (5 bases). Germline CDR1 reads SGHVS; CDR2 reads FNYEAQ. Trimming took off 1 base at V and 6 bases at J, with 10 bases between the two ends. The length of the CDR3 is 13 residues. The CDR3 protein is CASSLGAQGEQYF. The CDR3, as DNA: TGTGCCAGCAGCTTAGGGGCTCAGGGCGAGCAGTACTTC.

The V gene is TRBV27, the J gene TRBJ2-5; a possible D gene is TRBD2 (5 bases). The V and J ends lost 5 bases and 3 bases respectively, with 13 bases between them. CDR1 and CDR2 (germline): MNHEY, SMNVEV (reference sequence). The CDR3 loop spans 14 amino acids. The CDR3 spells CASSPMDGEETQYF. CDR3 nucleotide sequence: TGTGCCAGCAGTCCCATGGACGGGGAAGAGACCCAGTACTTC.

The CDR3 region is CASSPRTGGATDTQYF. The CDR3 nucleotides are TGTGCCAGCTCACCCCGGACAGGGGGCGCAACCGATACGCAGTATTTT. The chain recombines TRBV18 with TRBJ2-3, with TRBD1 identical over 11 bases. J gave up 6 bases and V 3 bases, and 8 bases lay outside the gene matches. This CDR3 comprises 16 residues. Germline V gives CDR1 KGHSH, CDR2 LQKENI.

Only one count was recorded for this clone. CDR3 sequence reads: CASSTFGEGDEKLFF. The CDR3 region has the DNA TGTGCCAGTAGTACATTCGGGGAAGGTGACGAAAAACTGTTTTTT. The V and J genes are TRBV19 and TRBJ1-4; no reliable D call. The CDR3 extends over 15 amino acids. Germline V gives CDR1 LNHDA, CDR2 SQIVND (reference sequence). The ends were cut back, 4 bases at V and 8 bases at J, with 17 bases in the middle.

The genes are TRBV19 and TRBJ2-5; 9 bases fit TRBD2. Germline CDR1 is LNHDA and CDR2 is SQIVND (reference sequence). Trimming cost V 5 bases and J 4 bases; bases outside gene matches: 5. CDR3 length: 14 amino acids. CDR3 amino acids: CASSLGLAGETQYF. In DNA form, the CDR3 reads TGTGCCAGTAGTTTGGGACTAGCAGGAGAGACCCAGTACTTC. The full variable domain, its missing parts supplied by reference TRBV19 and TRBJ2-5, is DGGITQSPKYLFRKEGQNVTLSCEQNLNHDAMYWYRQDPGQGLRLIYYSQIVNDFQKGDIAEGYSVSREKKESFPLTVTSAQKNPTAFYLCASSLGLAGETQYFGPGTRLLVL.

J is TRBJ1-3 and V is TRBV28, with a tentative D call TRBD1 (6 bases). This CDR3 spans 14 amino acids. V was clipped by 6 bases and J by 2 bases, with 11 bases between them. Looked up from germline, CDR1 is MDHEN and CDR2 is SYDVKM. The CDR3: CASRKGVPGNTIYF. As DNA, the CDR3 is TGTGCCAGCAGAAAGGGGGTACCTGGAAACACCATATATTTT.

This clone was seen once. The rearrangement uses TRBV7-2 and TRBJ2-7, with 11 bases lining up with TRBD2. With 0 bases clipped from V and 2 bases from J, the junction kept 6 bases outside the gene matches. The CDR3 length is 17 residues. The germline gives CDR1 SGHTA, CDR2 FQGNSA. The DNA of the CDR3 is TGTGCCAGCAGCTTAGCTCCTAGCGGGGGGCCCCCCTACGAGCAGTACTTC. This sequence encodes CASSLAPSGGPPYEQYF.

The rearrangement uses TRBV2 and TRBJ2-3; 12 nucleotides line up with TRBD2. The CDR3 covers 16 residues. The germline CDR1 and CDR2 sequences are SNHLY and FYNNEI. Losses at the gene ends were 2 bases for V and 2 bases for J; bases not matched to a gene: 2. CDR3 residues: CASSEPSGGATDTQYF. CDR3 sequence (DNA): TGTGCCAGCAGTGAACCTAGCGGGGGGGCCACAGATACGCAGTATTTT. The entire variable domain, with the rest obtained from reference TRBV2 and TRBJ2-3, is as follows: EPEVTQTPSHQVTQMGQEVILRCVPISNHLYFYWYRQILGQKVEFLVSFYNNEISEKSEIFDDQFSVERPDGSNFTLKIRSTKLEDSAMYFCASSEPSGGATDTQYFGPGTRLTVL.

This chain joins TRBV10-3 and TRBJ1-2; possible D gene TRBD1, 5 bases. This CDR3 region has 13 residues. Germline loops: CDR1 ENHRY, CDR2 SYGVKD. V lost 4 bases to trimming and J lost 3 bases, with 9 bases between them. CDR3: CAISGVGDYGYTF. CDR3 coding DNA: TGTGCCATCAGTGGGGTAGGGGACTATGGCTACACCTTC.

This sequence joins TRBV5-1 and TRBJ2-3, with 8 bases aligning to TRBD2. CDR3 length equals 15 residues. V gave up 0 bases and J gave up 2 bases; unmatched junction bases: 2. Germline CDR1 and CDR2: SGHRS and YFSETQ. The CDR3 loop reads CASSLGAGVTDTQYF. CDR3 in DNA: TGCGCCAGCAGCTTGGGAGCGGGGGTCACAGATACGCAGTATTTT.

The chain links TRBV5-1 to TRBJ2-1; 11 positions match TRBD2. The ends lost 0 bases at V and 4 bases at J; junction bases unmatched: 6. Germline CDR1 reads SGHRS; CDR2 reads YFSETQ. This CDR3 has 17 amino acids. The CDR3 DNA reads TGCGCCAGCAGCTTGGCCTCCTTAGCGGGGGGGTACAATGAGCAGTTCTTC. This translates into CASSLASLAGGYNEQFF. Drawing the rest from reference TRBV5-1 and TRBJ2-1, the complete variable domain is KAGVTQTPRYLIKTRGQQVTLSCSPISGHRSVSWYQQTPGQGLQFLFEYFSETQRNKGNFPGRFSGRQFSNSRSEMNVSTLELGDSALYLCASSLASLAGGYNEQFFGPGTRLTVL.

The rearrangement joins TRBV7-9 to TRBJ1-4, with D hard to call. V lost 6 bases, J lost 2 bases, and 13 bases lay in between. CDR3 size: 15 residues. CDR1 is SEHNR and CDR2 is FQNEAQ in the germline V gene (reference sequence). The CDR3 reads CASRPPGSTNEKLFF. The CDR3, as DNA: TGTGCCAGCAGACCGCCCGGGTCTACTAATGAAAAACTGTTTTTT. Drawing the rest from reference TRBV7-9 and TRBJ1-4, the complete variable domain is DTGVSQNPRHKITKRGQNVTFRCDPISEHNRLYWYRQTLGQGPEFLTYFQNEAQLEKSRLLSDRFSAERPKGSFSTLEIQRTEQGDSAMYLCASRPPGSTNEKLFFGSGTQLSVL.

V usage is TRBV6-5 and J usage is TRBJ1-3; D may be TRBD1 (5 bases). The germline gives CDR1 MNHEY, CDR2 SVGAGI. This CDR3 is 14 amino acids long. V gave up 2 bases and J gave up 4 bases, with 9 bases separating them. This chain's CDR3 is CASSYQEGGNTIYF. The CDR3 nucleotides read TGTGCCAGCAGTTACCAGGAGGGGGGAAACACCATATATTTT.

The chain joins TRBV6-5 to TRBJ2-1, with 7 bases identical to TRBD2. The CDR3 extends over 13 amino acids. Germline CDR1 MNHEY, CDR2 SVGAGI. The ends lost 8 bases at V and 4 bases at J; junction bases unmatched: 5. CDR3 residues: CASLTSEYNEQFF. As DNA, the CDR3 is TGTGCCAGCTTAACTAGCGAATACAATGAGCAGTTCTTC.

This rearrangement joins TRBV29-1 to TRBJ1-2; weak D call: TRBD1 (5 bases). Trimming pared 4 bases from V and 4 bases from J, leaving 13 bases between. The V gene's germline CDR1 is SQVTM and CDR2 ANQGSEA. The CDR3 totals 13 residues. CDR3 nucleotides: TGCAGCGTTGGGGGGGACGGGACCTATGGCTACACCTTC. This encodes CSVGGDGTYGYTF.

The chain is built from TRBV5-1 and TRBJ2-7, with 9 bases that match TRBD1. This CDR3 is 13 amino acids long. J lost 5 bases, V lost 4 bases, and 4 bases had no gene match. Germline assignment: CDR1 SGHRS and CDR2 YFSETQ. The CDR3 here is CASSGTGRNEQYF. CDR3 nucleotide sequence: TGCGCCAGCAGCGGGACAGGGCGCAACGAGCAGTACTTC.

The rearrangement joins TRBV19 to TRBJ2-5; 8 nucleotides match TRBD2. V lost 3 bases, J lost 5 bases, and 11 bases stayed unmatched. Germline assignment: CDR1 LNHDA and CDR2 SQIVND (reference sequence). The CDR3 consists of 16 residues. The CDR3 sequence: CASSIGVGGGKETQYF. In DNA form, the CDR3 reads TGTGCCAGTAGTATTGGGGTTGGCGGGGGGAAGGAGACCCAGTACTTC. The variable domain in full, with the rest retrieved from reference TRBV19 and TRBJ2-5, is DGGITQSPKYLFRKEGQNVTLSCEQNLNHDAMYWYRQDPGQGLRLIYYSQIVNDFQKGDIAEGYSVSREKKESFPLTVTSAQKNPTAFYLCASSIGVGGGKETQYFGPGTRLLVL.

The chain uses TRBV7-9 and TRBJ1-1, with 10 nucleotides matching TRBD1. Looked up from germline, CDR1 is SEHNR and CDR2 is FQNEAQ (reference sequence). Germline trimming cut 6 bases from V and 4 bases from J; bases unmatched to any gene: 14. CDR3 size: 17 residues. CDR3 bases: TGTGCCAGCAGACCACCGGGACAGGGGACAGCGGGCACTGAAGCTTTCTTT. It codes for CASRPPGQGTAGTEAFF.

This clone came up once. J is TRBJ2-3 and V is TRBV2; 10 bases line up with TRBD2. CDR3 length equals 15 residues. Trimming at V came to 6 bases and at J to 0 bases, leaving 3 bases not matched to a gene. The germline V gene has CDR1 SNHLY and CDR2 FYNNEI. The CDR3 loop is CASRLLAGSTDTQYF. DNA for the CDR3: TGTGCCAGCAGGCTACTAGCGGGGAGCACAGATACGCAGTATTTT.

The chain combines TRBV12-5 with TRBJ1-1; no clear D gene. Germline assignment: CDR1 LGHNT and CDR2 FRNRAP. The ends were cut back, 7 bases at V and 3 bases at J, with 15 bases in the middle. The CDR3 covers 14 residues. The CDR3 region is CASVQDSADTEAFF. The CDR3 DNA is TGTGCTAGTGTCCAGGACTCGGCGGACACTGAAGCTTTCTTT.

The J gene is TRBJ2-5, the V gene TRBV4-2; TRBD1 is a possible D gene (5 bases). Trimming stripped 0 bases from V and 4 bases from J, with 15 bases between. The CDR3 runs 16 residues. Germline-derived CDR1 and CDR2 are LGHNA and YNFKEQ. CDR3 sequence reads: CASSQEGLGARETQYF. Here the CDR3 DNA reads TGTGCCAGCAGCCAAGAAGGTCTAGGGGCTCGAGAGACCCAGTACTTC.

Written as DNA, the CDR3 is TGCAGCGTTGAACGGACTGAAGCTTTCTTT. Residues: CSVERTEAFF. V and J are TRBV29-1 and TRBJ1-1; D uncertain. This CDR3 spans 10 amino acids. The V end lost 2 bases, the J end lost 5 bases, and 3 bases lay between the germline ends. Germline V gives CDR1 SQVTM, CDR2 ANQGSEA.

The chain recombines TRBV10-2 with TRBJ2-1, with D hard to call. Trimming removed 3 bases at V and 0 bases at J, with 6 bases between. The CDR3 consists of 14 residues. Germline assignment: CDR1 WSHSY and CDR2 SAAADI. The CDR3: CASSDASSYNEQFF. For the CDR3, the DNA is TGCGCCAGCAGTGACGCGAGCTCCTACAATGAGCAGTTCTTC.

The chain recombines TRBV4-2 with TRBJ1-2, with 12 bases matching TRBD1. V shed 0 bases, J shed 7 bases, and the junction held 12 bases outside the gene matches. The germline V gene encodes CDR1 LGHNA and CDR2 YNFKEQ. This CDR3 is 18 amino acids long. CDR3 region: CASSQDLPGTGGDFGYTF. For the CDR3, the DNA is TGTGCCAGCAGCCAAGATCTACCCGGGACAGGGGGCGATTTTGGCTACACCTTC.

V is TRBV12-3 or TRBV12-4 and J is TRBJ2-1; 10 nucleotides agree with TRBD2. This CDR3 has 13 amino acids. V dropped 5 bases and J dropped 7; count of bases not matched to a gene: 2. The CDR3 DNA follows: TGTGCCAGCAGTAGCGGGGGGGCAAATGAGCAGTTCTTC. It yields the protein CASSSGGANEQFF.

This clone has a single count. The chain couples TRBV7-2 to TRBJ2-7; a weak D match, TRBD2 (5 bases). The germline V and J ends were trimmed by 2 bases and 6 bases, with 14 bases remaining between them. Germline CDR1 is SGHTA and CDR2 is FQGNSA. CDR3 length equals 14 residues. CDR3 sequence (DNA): TGTGCCAGCAGCTTACGTGAGGGAAGTGGCGAGCAGTACTTC. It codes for CASSLREGSGEQYF. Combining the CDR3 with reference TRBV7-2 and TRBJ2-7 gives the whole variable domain GAGVSQSPSNKVTEKGKDVELRCDPISGHTALYWYRQSLGQGLEFLIYFQGNSAPDKSGLPSDRFSAERTGGSVSTLTIQRTQQEDSAVYLCASSLREGSGEQYFGPGTRLTVT.

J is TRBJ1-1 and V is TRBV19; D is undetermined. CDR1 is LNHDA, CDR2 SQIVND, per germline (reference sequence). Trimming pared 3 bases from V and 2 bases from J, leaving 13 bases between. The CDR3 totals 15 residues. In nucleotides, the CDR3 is TGTGCCAGTAGTATCTCACAGCTAGCTAACACTGAAGCTTTCTTT. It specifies CASSISQLANTEAFF.